Shown below are 10 T cell receptor beta chains from a single sample sequenced in a study of cytomegalovirus exposure and HLA in healthy donors (TCRdb year 2017). Preparation of the library involved the immunoSEQ multiplex PCR assay. Imported from immuneACCESS, the table was reduced by TCRdb to in-frame sequences with V and J called. These copies leave out some clones; in studies compared against another copy, an unresolved V gene accounts for under half, and the cause of the remainder is not known. This sample holds some 170,000 clones; around 88% were observed only once. The ten largest make up 2% to 2.5% of the sample. The sample consisted of PBMCs. The receptors shown here come from a woman between 18 and 29 years old in good health and CMV-seronegative.

The chain couples TRBV21-1 to TRBJ2-3; no DNA check was done on the table's D call, TRBD2. TRBV21-1 is a pseudogene. This CDR3 contains 15 residues. This CDR3 reads CASEALANSTDTQYF. In nucleotides, the CDR3 is TGTGCCAGCGAGGCACTAGCGAATAGCACAGATACGCAGTATTTT.

The chain uses TRBV25-1 and TRBJ2-5, with D unresolved. Germline values: CDR1 MGHDK, CDR2 SYGVNS. Trimming took off 6 bases at V and 1 base at J, with 6 bases between the two ends. The CDR3 totals 12 residues. The CDR3 sequence is CASSRSQETQYF. Written as DNA, the CDR3 is TGTGCCAGCAGCAGGTCCCAAGAGACCCAGTACTTC.

This clone was seen a single time. This sequence joins TRBV30 and TRBJ1-4; D unclear. Germline V gives CDR1 GTSNPN, CDR2 SVGIG (reference sequence). The V gene lost 5 bases and the J gene lost 5 bases, with 6 bases spanning the gap. The CDR3 extends over 11 amino acids. CDR3: CAWELNEKLFF. CDR3 coding DNA: TGTGCCTGGGAGTTGAATGAAAAACTGTTTTTT.

This clone was counted a few times. The CDR3 nucleotides read TGTGCCAGCAGCTTACAACTAGATACGCAGTATTTT. It is translated as CASSLQLDTQYF. The chain carries TRBV7-2 and TRBJ2-3; D gene unclear. Trimming left V 2 bases short and J 5 bases short, with 5 bases between. The CDR3 consists of 12 residues. Looked up from germline, CDR1 is SGHTA and CDR2 is FQGNSA.

The chain couples TRBV19 to TRBJ2-5; D possibly corresponds to TRBD1 (6 bases). V dropped 10 bases and J dropped 9 bases, with 21 bases sitting between them. The CDR3 runs 13 residues. Per germline, CDR1 LNHDA and CDR2 SQIVND (reference sequence). The CDR3 region is CATRPIQGAAQYF. In DNA form, the CDR3 reads TGTGCCACTCGCCCGATACAGGGCGCAGCCCAGTACTTC.

The chain uses TRBV30 and TRBJ1-5; D gene ambiguous. Trimming pared 1 base from V and 4 bases from J, leaving 8 bases between. The CDR3 runs 13 residues. Germline V CDR1 and CDR2: GTSNPN, SVGIG (reference sequence). CDR3 amino acids: CAWSGRVNQPQHF. The DNA for the CDR3 is TGTGCCTGGAGTGGCCGGGTAAATCAGCCCCAGCATTTT.

The chain links TRBV4-3 to TRBJ2-7; 7 bases align to TRBD1. The germline gives CDR1 LGHNA, CDR2 YSLEER. The CDR3 consists of 15 residues. V lost 4 bases to trimming and J lost 4 bases; unmatched junction nucleotides: 10. CDR3 protein: CASSPGQARVYEQYF. The CDR3 coding sequence is TGCGCCAGCAGCCCTGGACAGGCTCGAGTATACGAGCAGTACTTC.

This clone has a single count. CDR3 bases: TGTGCGACAGGGGAAACGAACACCGGGGAGCTGTTTTTT. Translation: CATGETNTGELFF. The rearrangement links TRBV6-6 to TRBJ2-2; 8 nucleotides line up with TRBD1. The CDR3 totals 13 residues. Germline V gives CDR1 MNHNY, CDR2 SVGAGI (reference sequence).

The rearrangement joins TRBV19 to TRBJ2-1, with 12 bases lining up with TRBD2. The V gene's germline CDR1 is LNHDA and CDR2 SQIVND (reference sequence). Unmatched junction bases numbered 5, after V lost 7 bases and J lost 7 bases. CDR3 length: 14 amino acids. The chain's CDR3 is CASKTSGSLNEQFF. As DNA, the CDR3 is TGTGCCAGTAAGACTAGCGGGAGTCTGAATGAGCAGTTCTTC.

The chain employs TRBV27 and TRBJ2-3; D is perhaps TRBD2 (7 bases). V lost 4 bases, J lost 5 bases, and 22 bases lay in between. Germline values: CDR1 MNHEY, CDR2 SMNVEV (reference sequence). CDR3 length: 17 residues. This CDR3 is CASSSLLGGAERDTQYF. The CDR3 DNA reads as TGTGCCAGCAGTTCCCTTTTGGGGGGGGCCGAGAGAGATACGCAGTATTTT.